Listed below are T cell receptor beta chains from one sample, sequenced in a study of cytotoxic CD8 clonotypes in ibrutinib-treated CLL. Here immunoSEQ multiplex PCR was the method, and the copy in TCRdb shows in-frame clones only, minus some. The table lists nearly 300,000 clones, 65% to 85% of them singletons. Specimen: PBMCs, collected at disease progression, from a patient treated with ibrutinib. The origin of the receptors is a human donor with chronic lymphocytic leukemia. The CDR3 runs from the conserved cysteine through the conserved F or W. Not all rows give a size; the values are once, few, many and, for expanded clones, a class.

TRBJ2-7,TRBV4-1,few,CASSQEQGYEQYF
TRBJ2-3,TRBV7-9,-,CASSLVASGSDTQYF
TRBJ2-2,TRBV6-5,-,CASSYSPGAGPGELFF
TRBJ2-7,TRBV2,few,CASRVTASYEQYF
TRBJ2-3,TRBV5-4,few,CASRPGPNPTDTQYF
TRBJ2-2,TRBV25-1,few,CASSESAPGRSTGELFF
TRBJ1-6,TRBV5-6,-,CASSSSSRGSYNSPLHF
TRBJ1-5,TRBV15,once,CATSSFRDRTNQPQHF
TRBJ2-2,TRBV19,-,CASSIGRVTNTGELFF
TRBJ2-5,TRBV11-2,-,CASSEVGQPQETQYF
TRBJ2-7,TRBV6-5,-,CASTQSRSYEQYF
TRBJ2-7,TRBV27,-,CASSLRGSDEQYF
TRBJ2-7,TRBV5-1,-,CASSLVGATAYEQYF
TRBJ2-7,TRBV18,-,CASSGTSGRVYEQYF
TRBJ2-1,TRBV6-1,-,CASSERATPSYNEQFF
TRBJ1-1,TRBV5-1,-,CASSFWVGNTEAFF
TRBJ2-3,TRBV25-1,few,CASTIGGVHTQYF
TRBJ2-4,TRBV10-3,-,CAISESPGLAKNIQYF
TRBJ2-7,TRBV7-2,-,CASSLAMLAGPAEQYF
TRBJ2-3,TRBV4-1,-,CASSQLERGFLPTDTQYF
TRBJ2-1,TRBV6-5,-,CASSTRLGNEQFF
TRBJ1-2,TRBV7-9,-,CASSLQVSPLKYGYTF
TRBJ2-1,TRBV4-1,-,CASSLGNPSGRNEQFF
TRBJ2-7,TRBV11-2,-,CASAEGAKGGEQYF
TRBJ1-4,TRBV28,-,CASSLVVWVVGGTEKLFF
TRBJ2-7,TRBV19,-,CASSIRDGSYEQYF
TRBJ1-2,TRBV18,-,CASSPPGTGPWQIYGYTF
TRBJ2-5,TRBV29-1,-,CSVASGIWETQYF
TRBJ2-1,TRBV9,-,CASSVDTSGNEQFF
TRBJ2-1,TRBV2,-,CASLVGLTTTNEQFF
TRBJ2-7,TRBV13,once,CASSLLAGREQYF
TRBJ2-1,TRBV10-2,-,CASSDRQGPWYNEQFF
TRBJ1-5,TRBV19,-,CASSIAVHNQPQHF
TRBJ1-2,TRBV2,-,CASSRGRSNYGYTF
TRBJ2-7,TRBV11-2,once,CASSPLTGQPYEQYF
TRBJ2-2,TRBV5-1,-,CASASGLANTGELFF
TRBJ1-6,TRBV7-8,-,CASSLLSQGDRALHF
TRBJ1-5,TRBV21-1,-,CASSTGTGPCEPQHF
TRBJ2-1,TRBV18,-,CASDRGGLGDEQFF
TRBJ2-7,TRBV29-1,-,CSVETGPGASYEQYF